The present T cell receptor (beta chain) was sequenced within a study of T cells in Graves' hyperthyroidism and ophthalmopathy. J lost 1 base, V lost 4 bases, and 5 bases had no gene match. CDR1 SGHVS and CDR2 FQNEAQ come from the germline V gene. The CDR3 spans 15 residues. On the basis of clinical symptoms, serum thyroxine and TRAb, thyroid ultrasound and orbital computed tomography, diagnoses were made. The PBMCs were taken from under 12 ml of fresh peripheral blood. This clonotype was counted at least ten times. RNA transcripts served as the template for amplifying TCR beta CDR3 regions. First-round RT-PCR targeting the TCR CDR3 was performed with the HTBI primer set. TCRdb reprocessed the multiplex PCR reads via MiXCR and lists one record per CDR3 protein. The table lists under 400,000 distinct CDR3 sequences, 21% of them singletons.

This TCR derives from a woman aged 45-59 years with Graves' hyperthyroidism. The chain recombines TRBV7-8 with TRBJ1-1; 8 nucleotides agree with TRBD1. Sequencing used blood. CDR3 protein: CASSSRQGPNTEAFF. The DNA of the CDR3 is TGTGCCAGCAGCTCCCGACAGGGGCCGAACACTGAAGCTTTCTTT.